This T cell receptor (beta chain) appears in the sequencing data of a study of low-dose radiotherapy and immunotherapy resistance in tumors. Study information: Members of Cohort 2 were treated with 1 Gy per fraction every two weeks; their total was 13 Gy over 26 weeks. Patients received 300 mg of oral aspirin each day across four cycles, commencing on cycle 1 day 1. On an every-two-weeks schedule, patients received intravenous nivolumab 240 mg, along with ipilimumab 1 mg/kg every six weeks.

There are 18 residues in the CDR3. Germline V gene data show CDR1 as LNHDA and CDR2 as SQIVND (reference sequence). V lost 3 bases, J lost 0 bases, and 9 bases stayed unmatched. This clonotype was seen ten or more times. The time point here: after trial treatment. As for treatment: LDRT plus nivolumab, ipilimumab, low-dose cyclophosphamide and aspirin (RACIN trial). The treatment that donors received included nivolumab, ipilimumab, aspirin, low-dose cyclophosphamide and low-dose radiotherapy. With TRAV- and TRBV-specific primers, first-strand cDNA was made, covering the alpha and beta chains. TCRs underwent around 18 PCR cycles of amplification with a constant-region primer and V-primer adapter. Each CDR3 protein gets one entry after TCRdb re-called the reads with MiXCR. The sample holds 30,000 to 40,000 distinct CDR3 sequences, about a fifth seen once.

The clonotype was recovered from a female donor with ovarian cancer. The chain employs TRBV19 and TRBJ2-4; 9 positions agree with TRBD1. This specimen consisted of PBMCs, obtained after low-dose radiotherapy plus immunotherapy. The CDR3 sequence: CASSMDRGGLSAKNIQYF. For the CDR3, the DNA is TGTGCCAGTAGTATGGACAGGGGAGGACTATCAGCCAAAAACATTCAGTACTTC.